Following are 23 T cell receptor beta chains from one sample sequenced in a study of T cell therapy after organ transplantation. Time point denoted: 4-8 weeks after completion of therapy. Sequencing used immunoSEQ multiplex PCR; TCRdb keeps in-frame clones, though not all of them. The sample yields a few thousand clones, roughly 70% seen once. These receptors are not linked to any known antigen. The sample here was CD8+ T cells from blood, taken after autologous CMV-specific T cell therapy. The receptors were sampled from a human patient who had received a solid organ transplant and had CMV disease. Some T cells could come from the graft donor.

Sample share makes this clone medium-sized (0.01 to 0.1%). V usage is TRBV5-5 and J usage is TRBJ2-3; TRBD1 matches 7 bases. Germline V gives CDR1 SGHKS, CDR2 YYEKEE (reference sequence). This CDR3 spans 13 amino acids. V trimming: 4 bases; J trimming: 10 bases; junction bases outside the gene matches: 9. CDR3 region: CASSPGQVKPQYF. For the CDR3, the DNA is TGTGCCAGCAGCCCTGGACAGGTGAAGCCGCAGTATTTT.

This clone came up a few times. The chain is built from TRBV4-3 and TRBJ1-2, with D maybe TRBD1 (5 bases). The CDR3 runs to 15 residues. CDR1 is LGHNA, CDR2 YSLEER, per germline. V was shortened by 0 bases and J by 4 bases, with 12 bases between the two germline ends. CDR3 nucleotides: TGCGCCAGCAGCCAAGATCGAGGGGTCGCCTATGGCTACACCTTC. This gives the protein CASSQDRGVAYGYTF.

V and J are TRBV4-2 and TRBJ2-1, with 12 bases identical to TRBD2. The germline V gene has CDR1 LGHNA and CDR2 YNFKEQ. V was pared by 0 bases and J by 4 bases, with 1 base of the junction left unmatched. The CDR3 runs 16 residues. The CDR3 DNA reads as TGTGCCAGCAGCCAAGATGGGACTAGCGGGTACAATGAGCAGTTCTTC. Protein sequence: CASSQDGTSGYNEQFF.

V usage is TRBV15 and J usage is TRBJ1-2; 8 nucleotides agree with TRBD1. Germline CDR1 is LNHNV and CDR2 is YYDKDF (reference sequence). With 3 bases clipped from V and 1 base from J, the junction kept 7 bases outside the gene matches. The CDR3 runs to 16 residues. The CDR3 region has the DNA TGTGCCACCAGCAGCGAATACAGGGGGGGTAACTATGGCTACACCTTC. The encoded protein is CATSSEYRGGNYGYTF.

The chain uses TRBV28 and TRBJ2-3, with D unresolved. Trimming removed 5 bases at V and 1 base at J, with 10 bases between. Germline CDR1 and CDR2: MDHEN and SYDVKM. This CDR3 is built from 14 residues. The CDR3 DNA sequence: TGTGCCAGCAGTAAAAGGACCGGCACAGATACGCAGTATTTT. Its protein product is CASSKRTGTDTQYF.

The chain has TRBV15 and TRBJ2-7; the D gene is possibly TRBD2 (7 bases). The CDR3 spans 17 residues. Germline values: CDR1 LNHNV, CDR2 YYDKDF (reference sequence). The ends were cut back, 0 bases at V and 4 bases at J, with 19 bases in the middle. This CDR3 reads CATSRDRMGGLGYEQYF. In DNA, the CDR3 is TGTGCCACCAGCAGAGATAGGATGGGGGGGCTGGGGTACGAGCAGTACTTC.

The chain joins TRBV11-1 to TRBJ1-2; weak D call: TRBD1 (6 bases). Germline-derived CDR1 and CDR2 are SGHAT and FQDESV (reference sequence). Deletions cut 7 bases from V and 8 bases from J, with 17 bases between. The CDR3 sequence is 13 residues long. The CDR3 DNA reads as TGTGCCAGCACCCCGGCAGGGGATATAGGCTACACCTTC. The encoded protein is CASTPAGDIGYTF.

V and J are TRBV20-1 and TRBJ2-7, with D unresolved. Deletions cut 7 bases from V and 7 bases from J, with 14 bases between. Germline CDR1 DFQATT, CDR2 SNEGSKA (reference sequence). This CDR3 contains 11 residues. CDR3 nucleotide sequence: TGCAGTGGACATAGGACGGTTGAGCAGTACTTC. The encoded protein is CSGHRTVEQYF.

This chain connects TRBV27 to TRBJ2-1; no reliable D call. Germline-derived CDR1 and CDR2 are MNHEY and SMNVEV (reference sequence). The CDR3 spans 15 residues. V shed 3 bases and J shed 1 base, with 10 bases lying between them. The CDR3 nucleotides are TGTGCCAGCAGTTTCCGACGGGCGTCCTACAATGAGCAGTTCTTC. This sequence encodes CASSFRRASYNEQFF.

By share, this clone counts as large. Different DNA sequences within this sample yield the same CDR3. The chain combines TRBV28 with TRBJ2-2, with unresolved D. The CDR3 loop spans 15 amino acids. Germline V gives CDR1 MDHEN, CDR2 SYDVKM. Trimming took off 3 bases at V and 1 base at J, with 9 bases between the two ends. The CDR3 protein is CASSFSSLNTGELFF. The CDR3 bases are TGTGCCAGCAGTTTTTCTAGTCTGAACACCGGGGAGCTGTTTTTT.

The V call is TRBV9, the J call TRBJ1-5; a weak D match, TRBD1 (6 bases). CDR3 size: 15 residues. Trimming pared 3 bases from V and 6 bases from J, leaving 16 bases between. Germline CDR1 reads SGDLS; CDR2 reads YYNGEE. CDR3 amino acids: CASSAGGGGLQPQHF. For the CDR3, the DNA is TGTGCCAGCAGCGCGGGTGGGGGGGGCCTTCAGCCCCAGCATTTT.

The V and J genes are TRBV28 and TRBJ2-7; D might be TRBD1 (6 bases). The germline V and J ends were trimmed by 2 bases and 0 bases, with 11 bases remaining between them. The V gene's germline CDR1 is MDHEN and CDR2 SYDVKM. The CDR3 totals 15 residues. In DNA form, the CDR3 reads TGTGCCAGCAGTTTACCGGGACATTCCTCCTACGAGCAGTACTTC. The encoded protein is CASSLPGHSSYEQYF.

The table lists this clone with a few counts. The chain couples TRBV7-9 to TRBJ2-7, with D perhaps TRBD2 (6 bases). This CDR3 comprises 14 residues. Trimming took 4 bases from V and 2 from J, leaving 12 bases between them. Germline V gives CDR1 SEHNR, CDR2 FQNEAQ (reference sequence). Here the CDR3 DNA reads TGTGCCAGCAGCTCCGGGGCTAGCGCCTACGAGCAGTACTTC. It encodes CASSSGASAYEQYF.

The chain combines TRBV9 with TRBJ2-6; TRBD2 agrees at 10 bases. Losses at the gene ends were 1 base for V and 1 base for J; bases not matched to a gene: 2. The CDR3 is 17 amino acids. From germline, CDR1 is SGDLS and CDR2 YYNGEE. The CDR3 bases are TGTGCCAGCAGCGTACAGCGGGAGGGGTCTGGGGCCAACGTCCTGACTTTC. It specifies CASSVQREGSGANVLTF.

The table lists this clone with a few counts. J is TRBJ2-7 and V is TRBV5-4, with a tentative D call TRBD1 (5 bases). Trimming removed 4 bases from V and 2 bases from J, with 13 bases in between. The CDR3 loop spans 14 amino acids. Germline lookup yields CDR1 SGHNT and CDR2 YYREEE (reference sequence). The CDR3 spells CASSADSFPYEQYF. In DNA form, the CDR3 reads TGTGCCAGCAGCGCCGACAGCTTTCCCTACGAGCAGTACTTC.

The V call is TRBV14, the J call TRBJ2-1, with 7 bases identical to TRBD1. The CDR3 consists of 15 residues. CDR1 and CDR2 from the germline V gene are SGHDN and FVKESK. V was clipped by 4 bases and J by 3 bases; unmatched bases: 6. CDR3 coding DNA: TGTGCCAGCAGCCGGGGACAGATCCTCTACAATGAGCAGTTCTTC. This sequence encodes CASSRGQILYNEQFF.

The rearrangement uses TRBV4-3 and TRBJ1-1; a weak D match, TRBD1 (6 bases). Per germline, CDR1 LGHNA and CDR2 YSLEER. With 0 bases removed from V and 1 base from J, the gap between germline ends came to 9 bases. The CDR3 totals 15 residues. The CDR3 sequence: CASSQDRGANTEAFF. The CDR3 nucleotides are TGCGCCAGCAGCCAAGACAGGGGCGCGAACACTGAAGCTTTCTTT.

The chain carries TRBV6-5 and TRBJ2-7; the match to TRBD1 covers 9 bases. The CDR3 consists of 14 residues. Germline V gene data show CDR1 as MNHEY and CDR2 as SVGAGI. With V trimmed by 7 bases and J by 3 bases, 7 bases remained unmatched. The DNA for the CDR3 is TGTGCCAGCACCCCCGGGACAGGGATCTACGAGCAGTACTTC. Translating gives CASTPGTGIYEQYF.

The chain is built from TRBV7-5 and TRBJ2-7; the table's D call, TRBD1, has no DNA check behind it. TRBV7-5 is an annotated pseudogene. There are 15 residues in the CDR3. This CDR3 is CARSPPSRTATEQYF. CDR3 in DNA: TGTGCCAGAAGCCCCCCCTCGCGGACAGCTACAGAGCAGTACTTC.

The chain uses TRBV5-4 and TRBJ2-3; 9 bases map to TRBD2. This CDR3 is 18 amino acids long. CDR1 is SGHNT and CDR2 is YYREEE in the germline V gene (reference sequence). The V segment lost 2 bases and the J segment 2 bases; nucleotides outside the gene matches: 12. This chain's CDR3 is CASSFSAFSGSDTDTQYF. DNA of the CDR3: TGTGCCAGCAGCTTTTCGGCCTTTAGCGGGAGTGACACAGATACGCAGTATTTT.

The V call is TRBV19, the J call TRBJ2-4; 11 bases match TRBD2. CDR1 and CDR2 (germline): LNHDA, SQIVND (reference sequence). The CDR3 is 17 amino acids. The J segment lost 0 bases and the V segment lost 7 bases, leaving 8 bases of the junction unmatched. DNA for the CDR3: TGTGCCAGTATGGGACTAGCGGAGAAGCTAGCCAAAAACATTCAGTACTTC. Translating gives CASMGLAEKLAKNIQYF.

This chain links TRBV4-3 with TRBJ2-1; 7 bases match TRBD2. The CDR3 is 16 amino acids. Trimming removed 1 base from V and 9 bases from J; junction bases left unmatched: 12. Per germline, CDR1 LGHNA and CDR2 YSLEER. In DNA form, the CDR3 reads TGCGCCAGCAGCCAAGTTATACGGGAGGCCTGGGGTGAGCAGTTCTTC. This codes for CASSQVIREAWGEQFF.

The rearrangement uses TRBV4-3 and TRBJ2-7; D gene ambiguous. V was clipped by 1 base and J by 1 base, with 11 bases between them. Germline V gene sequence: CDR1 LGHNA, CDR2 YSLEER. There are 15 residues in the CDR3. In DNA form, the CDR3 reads TGCGCCAGCAGCCAAGGGGCTTACTCTTCCTACGAGCAGTACTTC. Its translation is CASSQGAYSSYEQYF.